The 22 T cell receptor beta chains below come from one sample, sequenced in a study of beta chain features in type 1 diabetes. The isolated RNA, all of it, was reverse transcribed, so expressed TCRB transcripts were what got sequenced. TCRdb keeps only in-frame clones here, not all; method: immunoSEQ multiplex PCR. The table has some 63,000 clones, roughly 60% seen once. The sample consisted of Tregs from blood. Every receptor here comes from a woman aged 18 to 35 in good health.

This clone was seen only a few times. This chain joins TRBV7-9 and TRBJ2-3; perhaps TRBD2 as D (6 bases). There are 14 residues in the CDR3. Trimming took 6 bases from V and 3 from J, leaving 13 bases between them. Looked up from germline, CDR1 is SEHNR and CDR2 is FQNEAQ (reference sequence). The DNA of the CDR3 is TGTGCCAGCAGATTAACGGGGAGGACAGATACGCAGTATTTT. It encodes CASRLTGRTDTQYF. The variable domain in full, completed from reference TRBV7-9 and TRBJ2-3, reads DTGVSQNPRHKITKRGQNVTFRCDPISEHNRLYWYRQTLGQGPEFLTYFQNEAQLEKSRLLSDRFSAERPKGSFSTLEIQRTEQGDSAMYLCASRLTGRTDTQYFGPGTRLTVL.

This chain uses TRBV10-2 with TRBJ1-4, with 9 positions matching TRBD1. Germline loops: CDR1 WSHSY, CDR2 SAAADI. The junction had 5 bases not matched to a gene; V was cut back by 5 bases and J by 10 bases. The CDR3 totals 13 residues. DNA for the CDR3: TGCGCCAGCAGTAGGACAGGGGAGGGAAAACTGTTTTTT. It encodes CASSRTGEGKLFF.

The chain's CDR3 is CASSRTVNQPQHF. The CDR3 DNA is TGTGCCAGTAGTAGGACAGTCAATCAGCCCCAGCATTTT. This rearrangement joins TRBV19 to TRBJ1-5, with a tentative D call TRBD1 (6 bases). CDR3 size: 13 residues. Germline CDR1 reads LNHDA; CDR2 reads SQIVND (reference sequence). The V and J ends lost 4 bases and 3 bases respectively, with 7 bases between them. The full variable domain, rest sourced from reference TRBV19 and TRBJ1-5, is DGGITQSPKYLFRKEGQNVTLSCEQNLNHDAMYWYRQDPGQGLRLIYYSQIVNDFQKGDIAEGYSVSREKKESFPLTVTSAQKNPTAFYLCASSRTVNQPQHFGDGTRLSIL.

This clone was detected a few times. V gene TRBV5-1 combines with J gene TRBJ2-1, with 8 bases lining up with TRBD1. The germline V gene encodes CDR1 SGHRS and CDR2 YFSETQ. The CDR3 consists of 14 residues. Trimming at V came to 3 bases and at J to 5 bases, leaving 4 bases not matched to a gene. The DNA for the CDR3 is TGCGCCAGCAGCTACACAGGGGGGAACAATGAGCAGTTCTTC. It specifies CASSYTGGNNEQFF.

The DNA of the CDR3 is TGTGCCAGTAGTATTGTTACTCAGGGGCAGCCCCAGCATTTT. Amino acid sequence: CASSIVTQGQPQHF. The gene calls are TRBV19 and TRBJ1-5, with a weak D call TRBD1 (6 bases). V was shortened by 3 bases and J by 7 bases, with 13 bases between the two germline ends. The CDR3 has 14 amino acids. Germline V gene sequence: CDR1 LNHDA, CDR2 SQIVND (reference sequence).

The rearrangement uses TRBV9 and TRBJ1-5; D not resolved. The germline V gene has CDR1 SGDLS and CDR2 YYNGEE. CDR3 length: 15 amino acids. V was pared by 4 bases and J by 7 bases, with 18 bases between. The CDR3, as DNA: TGTGCCAGCAGCCGGGGTGGCAACCTGGCGCAGCCCCAGCATTTT. Translating it yields CASSRGGNLAQPQHF.

J is TRBJ1-2 and V is TRBV6-5; tentative D call: TRBD1 (5 bases). Trimming pared 4 bases from V and 13 bases from J, leaving 19 bases between. The CDR3 covers 13 residues. The germline CDR1 and CDR2 sequences are MNHEY and SVGAGI. CDR3 sequence reads: CASSSGWGGIVTF. CDR3 nucleotides: TGTGCCAGCAGTTCTGGGTGGGGGGGGATTGTCACCTTC.

The chain has TRBV2 and TRBJ2-1; 7 bases agree with TRBD1. Trimming took 6 bases from V and 3 from J; bases not matched to a gene: 5. The CDR3 is 14 amino acids. From germline, CDR1 is SNHLY and CDR2 FYNNEI. As DNA, the CDR3 is TGTGCCAGCAGCACAGGGGCTATCTACAATGAGCAGTTCTTC. The encoded protein is CASSTGAIYNEQFF.

This clone was counted a few times. The gene calls are TRBV7-2 and TRBJ2-2; D call uncertain. V was trimmed by 3 bases and J by 7 bases, leaving 21 bases between them. The germline CDR1 and CDR2 sequences are SGHTA and FQGNSA. The CDR3 runs 17 residues. The chain's CDR3 is CASSLNPGDRGRGELFF. The DNA of the CDR3 is TGTGCCAGCAGCTTGAACCCCGGAGACCGCGGCCGCGGGGAGCTGTTTTTT.

This clone has only a few counts. V and J are TRBV2 and TRBJ2-1; D possibly corresponds to TRBD1 (6 bases). The CDR3 spans 15 residues. V lost 4 bases to trimming and J lost 0 bases, with 10 bases between them. Germline CDR1 SNHLY, CDR2 FYNNEI. CDR3: CASSAGEASYNEQFF. Written as DNA, the CDR3 is TGTGCCAGCAGTGCAGGGGAAGCCTCCTACAATGAGCAGTTCTTC.

This chain links TRBV29-1 with TRBJ2-5, with D unclear. V lost 4 bases to trimming and J lost 1 base, with 7 bases between them. Germline V gene sequence: CDR1 SQVTM, CDR2 ANQGSEA. This CDR3 comprises 12 residues. This CDR3 reads CSVALVQETQYF. The CDR3 DNA reads as TGCAGCGTTGCCCTAGTCCAAGAGACCCAGTACTTC. The whole variable domain, filled in from reference TRBV29-1 and TRBJ2-5, reads SAVISQKPSRDICQRGTSLTIQCQVDSQVTMMFWYRQQPGQSLTLIATANQGSEATYESGFVIDKFPISRPNLTFSTLTVSNMSPEDSSIYLCSVALVQETQYFGPGTRLLVL.

In its sample, this clone was seen a few times. The sample has other DNA sequences that encode this CDR3 too. The V gene is TRBV29-1, the J gene TRBJ1-2; possible D gene TRBD1, 5 bases. V lost 3 bases and J 4 bases, leaving 9 bases between the germline ends. Germline lookup yields CDR1 SQVTM and CDR2 ANQGSEA. This CDR3 spans 12 amino acids. CDR3 protein: CSVDWGSYGYTF. The CDR3 DNA reads TGCAGCGTTGACTGGGGCAGCTATGGCTACACCTTC.

This clone has only a few counts. The chain carries TRBV5-1 and TRBJ2-3; a possible D gene is TRBD2 (7 bases). The germline gives CDR1 SGHRS, CDR2 YFSETQ. The CDR3 runs 15 residues. The V gene lost 1 base and the J gene lost 3 bases, with 12 bases spanning the gap. The CDR3 DNA sequence: TGCGCCAGCAGCTTGACGGGGGGCATAACAGATACGCAGTATTTT. Encoded protein: CASSLTGGITDTQYF.

This clone was detected only a few times. The chain employs TRBV6-5 and TRBJ1-1; 9 nucleotides agree with TRBD1. The germline gives CDR1 MNHEY, CDR2 SVGAGI. V shed 0 bases and J 3 bases; nucleotides not matched to a gene: 2. The CDR3 has 15 amino acids. The CDR3 region is CASSYSRQGDTEAFF. In DNA form, the CDR3 reads TGTGCCAGCAGTTACTCGAGACAGGGGGACACTGAAGCTTTCTTT.

The chain combines TRBV9 with TRBJ2-1, with TRBD1 matching over 9 bases. V lost 6 bases to trimming and J lost 8 bases; unmatched junction nucleotides: 6. Germline V CDR1 and CDR2: SGDLS, YYNGEE. This CDR3 has 13 residues. In DNA form, the CDR3 reads TGTGCCAGCACCCGACAGGGGGGCTATGAGCAGTTCTTC. Its protein is CASTRQGGYEQFF. The whole variable domain, remainder taken from reference TRBV9 and TRBJ2-1, is DSGVTQTPKHLITATGQRVTLRCSPRSGDLSVYWYQQSLDQGLQFLIQYYNGEERAKGNILERFSAQQFPDLHSELNLSSLELGDSALYFCASTRQGGYEQFFGPGTRLTVL.

The chain joins TRBV5-1 to TRBJ1-6; TRBD1 aligns across 7 bases. Losses at the gene ends were 1 base for V and 8 bases for J; bases not matched to a gene: 3. Germline V gives CDR1 SGHRS, CDR2 YFSETQ. The CDR3 contains 14 residues. This CDR3 is CASSLRQGDSPLHF. As DNA, the CDR3 is TGCGCCAGCAGCTTGCGACAGGGAGATTCACCCCTCCACTTT.

V is TRBV10-2 and J is TRBJ2-5, with 10 positions matching TRBD1. The J call may be in error: the DNA end matches TRBJ2-7 better. Germline V gene lookup returns CDR1 WSHSY and CDR2 SAAADI. This CDR3 has 13 residues. CDR3 sequence reads: CASRDRGSYEQYF. The CDR3 DNA reads as TGCGCCAGCAGGGACAGGGGGTCCTACGAGCAGTACTTC.

This clone appeared a single time. The chain recombines TRBV2 with TRBJ1-4; TRBD1 aligns across 10 bases. CDR1 and CDR2 from the germline V gene are SNHLY and FYNNEI. Losses at the gene ends were 7 bases for V and 1 base for J; bases not matched to a gene: 6. The CDR3 runs to 16 residues. CDR3 coding DNA: TGTGCCAGCAAGAGGGACAGGGGTGGAACTAATGAAAAACTGTTTTTT. Amino acid sequence: CASKRDRGGTNEKLFF.

This sequence joins TRBV11-2 and TRBJ1-2; possibly TRBD1 for D (5 bases). Germline CDR1 SGHAT, CDR2 FQNNGV. CDR3 size: 15 residues. Trimming removed 1 base from V and 4 bases from J, with 13 bases in between. The CDR3 loop is CASSLASGGSYGYTF. The CDR3 DNA is TGTGCCAGCAGCTTAGCTTCCGGGGGAAGCTATGGCTACACCTTC.

This sequence joins TRBV9 and TRBJ2-3; 7 nucleotides line up with TRBD1. The CDR3 contains 16 residues. Per the germline V gene, CDR1 is SGDLS and CDR2 is YYNGEE. Trimming took 4 bases from V and 1 from J; bases not matched to a gene: 9. The CDR3 loop is CASSLRGLAGTDTQYF. The CDR3 DNA sequence: TGTGCCAGCAGCTTAAGGGGGCTAGCAGGCACAGATACGCAGTATTTT.

The gene calls are TRBV15 and TRBJ1-5, with D perhaps TRBD1 (5 bases). Trimming stripped 3 bases from V and 0 bases from J, with 15 bases between. The CDR3 has 17 residues. CDR1 and CDR2 from the germline V gene are LNHNV and YYDKDF (reference sequence). CDR3 amino acids: CATSSSNDRYSNQPQHF. The CDR3 DNA sequence: TGTGCCACCAGCAGTTCAAATGACAGATATAGCAATCAGCCCCAGCATTTT.

J is TRBJ1-2 and V is TRBV4-1, with a possible D match to TRBD1 (6 bases). The CDR3 contains 13 residues. V was clipped by 5 bases and J by 4 bases, with 11 bases between them. Germline CDR1 reads MGHRA; CDR2 reads YSYEKL. The chain's CDR3 is CASSTSGVYGYTF. CDR3 sequence (DNA): TGCGCCAGCAGCACCTCAGGGGTCTATGGCTACACCTTC.